This entry lists 14 T cell receptor beta chains sequenced from one sample in a study of cytomegalovirus exposure and HLA in healthy donors. Amplification used 60 Vbeta primers and 13 Jbeta primers. Libraries were prepared by immunoSEQ multiplex PCR; TCRdb keeps only in-frame clonotypes and omits some of them. The table has 55,000 to 65,000 clones, 85% to 90% seen once; the top ten hold about 10%. Material for sequencing was PBMCs. Receptors originate from a female donor in good health and CMV-seronegative.

Here the CDR3 DNA reads TGCGCCAGCAGCTCGCAGGGAACGGTGGGCACAGATACGCAGTATTTT. Protein product: CASSSQGTVGTDTQYF. This chain connects TRBV5-1 to TRBJ2-3; a possible D gene is TRBD1 (5 bases). Per the germline V gene, CDR1 is SGHRS and CDR2 is YFSETQ. The CDR3 is made up of 16 amino acids. The V end was cut by 3 bases, the J end by 1 base, with 15 bases between.

The gene calls are TRBV4-1 and TRBJ1-1; D is unresolved. Between the trimmed V and J ends, which lost 1 base and 1 base, there was a span of 7 bases. CDR3 length equals 14 residues. Germline V gene data show CDR1 as MGHRA and CDR2 as YSYEKL. The CDR3 sequence: CASSQVSGNTEAFF. CDR3 in DNA: TGCGCCAGCAGCCAAGTCTCAGGGAACACTGAAGCTTTCTTT.

This sequence joins TRBV7-3 and TRBJ1-6, with 7 bases matching TRBD1. V dropped 5 bases and J dropped 7; count of bases not matched to a gene: 5. The CDR3 is 14 amino acids. From germline, CDR1 is SGHTA and CDR2 FQGTGA. CDR3 sequence (DNA): TGTGCCAGCAGCCTCCGACAGGGAAATTCACCCCTCCACTTT. Translating it yields CASSLRQGNSPLHF.

The chain recombines TRBV7-8 with TRBJ2-7, with a tentative D call TRBD1 (5 bases). The CDR3 spans 14 residues. Trimming left V 4 bases short and J 3 bases short, with 13 bases between. CDR1 and CDR2 from the germline V gene are SGHVS and FQNEAQ. The CDR3, as DNA: TGTGCCAGCAGCTCGCTGACAGTCCTCTACGAGCAGTACTTC. Amino acid sequence: CASSSLTVLYEQYF.

This clone was observed a single time. The chain carries TRBV28 and TRBJ2-7; 7 bases are shared with TRBD1. Germline values: CDR1 MDHEN, CDR2 SYDVKM. V shed 2 bases, J shed 6 bases, and the junction held 4 bases outside the gene matches. The CDR3 contains 13 residues. The CDR3 reads CASSLQGVGEQYF. CDR3 sequence (DNA): TGTGCCAGCAGTTTACAGGGGGTGGGCGAGCAGTACTTC.

This clone occurred a few times. The chain couples TRBV4-3 to TRBJ1-2; 7 bases are shared with TRBD1. J was trimmed by 4 bases and V by 4 bases; bases with no gene match: 15. The CDR3 totals 17 residues. The germline gives CDR1 LGHNA, CDR2 YSLEER. DNA for the CDR3: TGCGCCAGCAGCCCTCAAGCCGACATGACAGGGCGCTATGGCTACACCTTC. Its translation is CASSPQADMTGRYGYTF.

V and J are TRBV10-3 and TRBJ2-1; a weak D match, TRBD1 (6 bases). Trimming removed 4 bases at V and 5 bases at J, with 9 bases between. The germline V gene has CDR1 ENHRY and CDR2 SYGVKD. The CDR3 covers 13 residues. The CDR3: CAISGRTDNEQFF. The CDR3 nucleotides read TGTGCCATCAGTGGACGGACAGACAATGAGCAGTTCTTC.

This chain links TRBV6-1 with TRBJ2-3, with D uncertain. V was pared by 2 bases and J by 1 base, with 16 bases between. CDR1 and CDR2 from the germline V gene are MNHNS and SASEGT. The CDR3 runs to 17 residues. Written as DNA, the CDR3 is TGTGCCAGCAGTGAATTTTCGCCTCCCCGGGGCACAGATACGCAGTATTTT. Its protein product is CASSEFSPPRGTDTQYF.

This clone was seen once. The chain joins TRBV19 to TRBJ1-5; weak D call: TRBD1 (5 bases). This CDR3 has 15 amino acids. Germline V gene data show CDR1 as LNHDA and CDR2 as SQIVND (reference sequence). The ends were cut back, 5 bases at V and 3 bases at J, with 14 bases in the middle. CDR3 DNA: TGTGCCAGTAGTCCGAGACAGACTCCCAATCAGCCCCAGCATTTT. Its protein product is CASSPRQTPNQPQHF. Combining the CDR3 with reference TRBV19 and TRBJ1-5 gives the whole variable domain DGGITQSPKYLFRKEGQNVTLSCEQNLNHDAMYWYRQDPGQGLRLIYYSQIVNDFQKGDIAEGYSVSREKKESFPLTVTSAQKNPTAFYLCASSPRQTPNQPQHFGDGTRLSIL.

The chain carries TRBV5-1 and TRBJ2-3; 8 bases line up with TRBD2. From germline, CDR1 is SGHRS and CDR2 YFSETQ. V dropped 1 base and J dropped 1; count of bases not matched to a gene: 8. The CDR3 is 17 residues long. This chain's CDR3 is CASSLFDGRERTDTQYF. As DNA, the CDR3 is TGCGCCAGCAGCTTGTTTGACGGGAGGGAGCGCACAGATACGCAGTATTTT.

This chain connects TRBV6-5 to TRBJ1-2, with a tentative D call TRBD1 (6 bases). There are 13 residues in the CDR3. Trimming cost V 7 bases and J 4 bases, with 13 bases left between them. CDR1 and CDR2 from the germline V gene are MNHEY and SVGAGI. The CDR3 here is CASTSDRIYGYTF. In DNA, the CDR3 is TGTGCCAGCACCTCGGACAGAATCTATGGCTACACCTTC.

V is TRBV19 and J is TRBJ2-1; TRBD2 matches 9 bases. The germline V gene has CDR1 LNHDA and CDR2 SQIVND (reference sequence). Unmatched junction bases numbered 9, after V lost 7 bases and J lost 8 bases. This CDR3 comprises 14 residues. This CDR3 reads CASTPGGGAYEQFF. The CDR3 DNA sequence: TGTGCCAGTACCCCAGGCGGGGGGGCTTATGAGCAGTTCTTC.

The rearrangement links TRBV7-3 to TRBJ2-7, with 13 bases fitting TRBD2. This CDR3 contains 16 residues. Germline-derived CDR1 and CDR2 are SGHTA and FQGTGA. The V segment lost 5 bases and the J segment 7 bases; nucleotides outside the gene matches: 11. The CDR3 sequence: CASSPHLGLAGQEQYF. Here the CDR3 DNA reads TGTGCCAGCAGCCCACACCTGGGACTAGCGGGGCAAGAGCAGTACTTC.

The rearrangement uses TRBV5-1 and TRBJ1-1, with D possibly being TRBD1 (5 bases). Germline V lookup: CDR1 SGHRS, CDR2 YFSETQ. The ends were cut back, 4 bases at V and 1 base at J, with 8 bases in the middle. CDR3 length: 13 amino acids. The CDR3 nucleotides are TGCGCCAGCAGCACCCAGGGGAACACTGAAGCTTTCTTT. Translation gives CASSTQGNTEAFF.